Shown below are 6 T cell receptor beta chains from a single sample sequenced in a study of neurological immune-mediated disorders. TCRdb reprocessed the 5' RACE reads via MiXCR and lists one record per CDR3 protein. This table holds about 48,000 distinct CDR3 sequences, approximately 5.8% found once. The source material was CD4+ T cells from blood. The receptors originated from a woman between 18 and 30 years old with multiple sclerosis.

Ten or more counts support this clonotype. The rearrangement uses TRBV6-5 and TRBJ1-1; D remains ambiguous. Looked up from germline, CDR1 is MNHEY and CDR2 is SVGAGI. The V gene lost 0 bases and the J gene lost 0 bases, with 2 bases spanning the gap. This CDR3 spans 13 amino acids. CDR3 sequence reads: CASSYSLNTEAFF. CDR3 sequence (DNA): TGTGCCAGCAGTTACTCACTGAACACTGAAGCTTTCTTT.

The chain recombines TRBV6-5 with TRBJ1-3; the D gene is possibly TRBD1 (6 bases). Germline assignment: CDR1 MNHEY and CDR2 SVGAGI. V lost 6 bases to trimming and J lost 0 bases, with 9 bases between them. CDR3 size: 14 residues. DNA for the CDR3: TGTGCCAGCAGAGGACAGAACTCTGGAAACACCATATATTTT. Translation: CASRGQNSGNTIYF.

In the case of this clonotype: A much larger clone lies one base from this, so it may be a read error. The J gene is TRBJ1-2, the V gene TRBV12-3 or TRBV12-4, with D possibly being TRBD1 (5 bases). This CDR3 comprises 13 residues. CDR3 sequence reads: CVSTQQGGNGYTF. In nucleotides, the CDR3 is TGTGTCAGCACCCAGCAGGGCGGCAATGGCTACACCTTC.

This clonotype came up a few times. The CDR3 region is CASSFGRVNTEAFF. The CDR3 DNA is TGCGCCAGCAGCTTCGGCAGGGTGAACACTGAAGCTTTCTTT. The rearrangement joins TRBV5-1 to TRBJ1-1; D might be TRBD1 (5 bases). The CDR3 loop spans 14 amino acids. Trimming removed 2 bases at V and 0 bases at J, with 8 bases between. Per germline, CDR1 SGHRS and CDR2 YFSETQ.

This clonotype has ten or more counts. The CDR3 loop is CSARDGGSGSDTQYF. The CDR3, as DNA: TGCAGTGCTAGAGATGGGGGGAGCGGGTCAGATACGCAGTATTTT. The V gene is TRBV20-1, the J gene TRBJ2-3; weak D call: TRBD2 (6 bases). V was trimmed by 0 bases and J by 4 bases, leaving 14 bases between them. Germline CDR1 DFQATT, CDR2 SNEGSKA (reference sequence). The CDR3 covers 15 residues.

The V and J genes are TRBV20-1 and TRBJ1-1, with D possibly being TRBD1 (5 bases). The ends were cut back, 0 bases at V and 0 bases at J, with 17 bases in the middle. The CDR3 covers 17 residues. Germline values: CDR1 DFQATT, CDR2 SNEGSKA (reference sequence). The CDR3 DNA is TGCAGTGCTAGAGATACGACAGATACACTTCTGAACACTGAAGCTTTCTTT. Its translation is CSARDTTDTLLNTEAFF.